Listed below are T cell receptor beta chains from one sample, sequenced in a study of shared clonotypes between healthy human individuals. The protocol was immunoSEQ multiplex PCR, while the TCRdb copy is restricted to in-frame clones and leaves out a portion. Here the sample spans about 510,000 clones, around 96% being singletons. Specimen: naive CD4+ T cells sorted from blood. These TCRs come from a woman under 40 in good health. Both conserved end residues are part of each CDR3. The D gene is left open where the match is weak. Only some rows state a clone size, as once, few, many or a class for expanded clones.

clone_size: NA
d_call: NA
j_call: TRBJ2-3
v_call: TRBV6-1
cdr3_nt: TGTGCCAGCAGTGAAGCCGCCCGGAGCACAGATACGCAGTATTTT
cdr3_aa: CASSEAARSTDTQYF

clone_size: once
d_call: NA
j_call: TRBJ1-4
v_call: TRBV28
cdr3_nt: TGTGCCAGCAGTTCTCCAGGAGGGGGTGATGAAAAACTGTTTTTT
cdr3_aa: CASSSPGGGDEKLFF

clone_size: NA
d_call: NA
j_call: TRBJ2-2
v_call: TRBV9
cdr3_nt: TGTGCCAGCAGCCCCCGCGGGGAAGCGGGTACCGGGGAGCTGTTTTTT
cdr3_aa: CASSPRGEAGTGELFF

clone_size: NA
d_call: NA
j_call: TRBJ1-2
v_call: TRBV5-1
cdr3_nt: TGCGCCAGCAGCTTGGGGGGACAAAACATGGGAGGCTACACCTTC
cdr3_aa: CASSLGGQNMGGYTF

clone_size: NA
d_call: TRBD1
j_call: TRBJ2-7
v_call: TRBV11-2
cdr3_nt: TGTGCCAGCAGCCCGCCCGGGTTCGGGACAGGGCCTGCCTACGAGCAGTACTTC
cdr3_aa: CASSPPGFGTGPAYEQYF

clone_size: NA
d_call: NA
j_call: TRBJ1-3
v_call: TRBV7-9
cdr3_nt: TGTGCCAGCAGCTTACAATTCGGGGGAAGCTATGGAAACACCATATATTTT
cdr3_aa: CASSLQFGGSYGNTIYF

clone_size: NA
d_call: NA
j_call: TRBJ1-1
v_call: TRBV6-5
cdr3_nt: TGTGCCAGCAGCACAGTCCCATCTTCGACTGAAGCTTTCTTT
cdr3_aa: CASSTVPSSTEAFF

clone_size: few
d_call: NA
j_call: TRBJ2-7
v_call: TRBV7-9
cdr3_nt: TGTGCCAGCAGCTTATCGGCCCTGGAGCAGTACTTC
cdr3_aa: CASSLSALEQYF

clone_size: NA
d_call: TRBD2
j_call: TRBJ2-3
v_call: TRBV6-1
cdr3_nt: TGTGCCAGCAGTGTCCAATTAGGACTAGCGGGGGGCACAGATACGCAGTATTTT
cdr3_aa: CASSVQLGLAGGTDTQYF

clone_size: NA
d_call: NA
j_call: TRBJ1-5
v_call: TRBV7-2
cdr3_nt: TGTGCCAGCAGCTTACAGGCAGGGAATCAGCCCCAGCATTTT
cdr3_aa: CASSLQAGNQPQHF

clone_size: NA
d_call: NA
j_call: TRBJ2-6
v_call: TRBV7-3
cdr3_nt: TGTGCCAGCAGCTCGGGACGGACTACTGGGGCCAACGTCCTGACTTTC
cdr3_aa: CASSSGRTTGANVLTF

clone_size: once
d_call: NA
j_call: TRBJ1-3
v_call: TRBV6-6
cdr3_nt: TGTGCCAGCAGTCAGGACAGCGTTTCGGCTGGAAACACCATATATTTT
cdr3_aa: CASSQDSVSAGNTIYF

clone_size: NA
d_call: TRBD2
j_call: TRBJ2-5
v_call: TRBV27
cdr3_nt: TGTGCCAGCAGTTTATGGGGGGGGACCCAGTACTTC
cdr3_aa: CASSLWGGTQYF

clone_size: NA
d_call: TRBD1
j_call: TRBJ2-7
v_call: TRBV28
cdr3_nt: TGTGCCAGCAGTTTGACCGGGACAGGGGCCTCCGAGCAGTACTTC
cdr3_aa: CASSLTGTGASEQYF

clone_size: NA
d_call: TRBD1
j_call: TRBJ2-3
v_call: TRBV7-2
cdr3_nt: TGTGCCAGCAGCTTAATGACAGGGAGTTTAGCAGATACGCAGTATTTT
cdr3_aa: CASSLMTGSLADTQYF

clone_size: once
d_call: NA
j_call: TRBJ1-4
v_call: TRBV5-1
cdr3_nt: TGCGCCAGCAGCTTATCAGGGAGGCGGGCTGAAAAACTGTTTTTT
cdr3_aa: CASSLSGRRAEKLFF

clone_size: NA
d_call: NA
j_call: TRBJ2-7
v_call: TRBV27
cdr3_nt: TGTGCCAGCCGTCGTAGCGTGACACCTCCCAGCTCCTACGAGCAGTACTTC
cdr3_aa: CASRRSVTPPSSYEQYF

clone_size: NA
d_call: TRBD1
j_call: TRBJ2-1
v_call: TRBV6-5
cdr3_nt: TGTGCCAGCAGGAAAGACAGGGGCCTCTACAATGAGCAGTTCTTC
cdr3_aa: CASRKDRGLYNEQFF

clone_size: NA
d_call: TRBD2
j_call: TRBJ2-1
v_call: TRBV5-1
cdr3_nt: TGCGCCAGCAGCTTAAGTCTAGCGGAGGGCAATGAGCAGTTCTTC
cdr3_aa: CASSLSLAEGNEQFF

clone_size: NA
d_call: TRBD2
j_call: TRBJ2-7
v_call: TRBV28
cdr3_nt: TGTGCCAGCATCACAACTAGCGGGGCCTACGAGCAGTACTTC
cdr3_aa: CASITTSGAYEQYF

clone_size: NA
d_call: TRBD1
j_call: TRBJ2-5
v_call: TRBV18
cdr3_nt: TGTGCCAGCTCAGGGACAGGCGAAGAGACCCAGTACTTC
cdr3_aa: CASSGTGEETQYF

clone_size: once
d_call: TRBD2
j_call: TRBJ2-5
v_call: TRBV9
cdr3_nt: TGTGCCAGCACCATTCAGGGACTAGCGAAAGAGACCCAGTACTTC
cdr3_aa: CASTIQGLAKETQYF

clone_size: NA
d_call: TRBD2
j_call: TRBJ2-7
v_call: TRBV28
cdr3_nt: TGTGCCAGCAGTTCACGGACTAGTCGGTACTTC
cdr3_aa: CASSSRTSRYF

clone_size: NA
d_call: TRBD2
j_call: TRBJ2-1
v_call: TRBV4-1
cdr3_nt: TGCGCCAGCAGCCAGATGATAGCGGGAGTACGGTACAATGAGCAGTTCTTC
cdr3_aa: CASSQMIAGVRYNEQFF